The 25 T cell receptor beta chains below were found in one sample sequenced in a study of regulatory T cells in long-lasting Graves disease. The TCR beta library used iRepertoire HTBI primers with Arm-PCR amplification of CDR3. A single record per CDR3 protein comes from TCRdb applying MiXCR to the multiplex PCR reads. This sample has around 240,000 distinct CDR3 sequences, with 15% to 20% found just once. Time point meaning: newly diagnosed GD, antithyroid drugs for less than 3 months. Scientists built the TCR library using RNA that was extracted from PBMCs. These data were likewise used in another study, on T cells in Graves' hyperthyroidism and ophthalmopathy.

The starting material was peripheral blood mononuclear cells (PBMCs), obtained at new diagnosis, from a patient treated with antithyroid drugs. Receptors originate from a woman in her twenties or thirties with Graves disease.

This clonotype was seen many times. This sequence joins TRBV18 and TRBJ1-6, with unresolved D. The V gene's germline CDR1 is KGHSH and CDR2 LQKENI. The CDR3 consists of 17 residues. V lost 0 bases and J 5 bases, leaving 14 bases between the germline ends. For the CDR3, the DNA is TGTGCCAGCTCACCACCCGGTGGCCAGTCGGATAATTCACCCCTCCACTTT. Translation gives CASSPPGGQSDNSPLHF.

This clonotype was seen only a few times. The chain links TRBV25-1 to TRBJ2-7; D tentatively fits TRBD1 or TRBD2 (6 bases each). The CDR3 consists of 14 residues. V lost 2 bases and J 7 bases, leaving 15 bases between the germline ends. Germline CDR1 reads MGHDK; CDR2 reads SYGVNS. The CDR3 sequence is CASSEGPGAQEQYF. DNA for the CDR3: TGTGCCAGCAGTGAAGGTCCGGGGGCGCAGGAGCAGTACTTC.

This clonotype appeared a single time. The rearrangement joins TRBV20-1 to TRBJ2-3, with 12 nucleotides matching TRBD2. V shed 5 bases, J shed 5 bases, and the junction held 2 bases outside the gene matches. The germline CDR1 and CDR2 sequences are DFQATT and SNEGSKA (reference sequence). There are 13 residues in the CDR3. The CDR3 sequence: CSAVLAGGDTQYF. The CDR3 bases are TGCAGTGCTGTACTAGCGGGGGGAGATACGCAGTATTTT.

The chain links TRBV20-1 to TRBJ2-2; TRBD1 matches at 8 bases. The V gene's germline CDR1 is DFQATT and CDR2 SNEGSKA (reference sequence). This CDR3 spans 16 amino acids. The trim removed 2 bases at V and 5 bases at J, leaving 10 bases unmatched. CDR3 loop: CSARPLDRGVTGELFF. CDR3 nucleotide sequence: TGCAGTGCTAGACCGTTAGACAGGGGTGTGACCGGGGAGCTGTTTTTT.

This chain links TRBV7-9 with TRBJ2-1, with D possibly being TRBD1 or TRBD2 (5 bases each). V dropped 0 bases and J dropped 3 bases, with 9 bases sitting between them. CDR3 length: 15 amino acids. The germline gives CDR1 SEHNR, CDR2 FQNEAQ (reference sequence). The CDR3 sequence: CASSLAGEFYNEQFF. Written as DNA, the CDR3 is TGTGCCAGCAGCTTAGCGGGGGAGTTCTACAATGAGCAGTTCTTC.

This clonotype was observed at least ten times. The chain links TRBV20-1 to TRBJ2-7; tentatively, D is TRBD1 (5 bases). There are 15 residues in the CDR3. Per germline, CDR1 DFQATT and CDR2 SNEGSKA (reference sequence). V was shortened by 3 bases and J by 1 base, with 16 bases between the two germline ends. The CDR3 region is CSARDPGQGSYEQYF. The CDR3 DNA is TGCAGTGCTAGGGACCCGGGTCAGGGTTCCTACGAGCAGTACTTC.

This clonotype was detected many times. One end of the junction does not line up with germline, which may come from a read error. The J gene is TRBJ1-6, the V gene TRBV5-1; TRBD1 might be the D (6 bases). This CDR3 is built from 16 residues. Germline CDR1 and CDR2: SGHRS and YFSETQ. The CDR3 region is CASSFLADRSNSPLHF. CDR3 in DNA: TGTGCCAGCAGCTTTTTGGCCGACAGGAGTAATTCACCCCTCCACTTT.

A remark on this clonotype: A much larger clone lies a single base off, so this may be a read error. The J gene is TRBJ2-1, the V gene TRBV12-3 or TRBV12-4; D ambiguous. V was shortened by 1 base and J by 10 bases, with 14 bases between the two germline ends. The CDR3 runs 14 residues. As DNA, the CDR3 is TGTGCCAGCAGTTTAGAAAGTCTGGATCCCGAGCAGTTCTTC. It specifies CASSLESLDPEQFF.

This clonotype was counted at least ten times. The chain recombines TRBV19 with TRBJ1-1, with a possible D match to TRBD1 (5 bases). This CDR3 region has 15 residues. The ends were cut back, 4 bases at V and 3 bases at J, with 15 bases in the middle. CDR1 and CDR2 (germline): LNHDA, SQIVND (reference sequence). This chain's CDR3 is CASSTYLLGDTEAFF. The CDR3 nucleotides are TGTGCCAGTAGTACCTACCTCCTGGGGGACACTGAAGCTTTCTTT. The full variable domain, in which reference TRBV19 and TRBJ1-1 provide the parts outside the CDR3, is DGGITQSPKYLFRKEGQNVTLSCEQNLNHDAMYWYRQDPGQGLRLIYYSQIVNDFQKGDIAEGYSVSREKKESFPLTVTSAQKNPTAFYLCASSTYLLGDTEAFFGQGTRLTVV.

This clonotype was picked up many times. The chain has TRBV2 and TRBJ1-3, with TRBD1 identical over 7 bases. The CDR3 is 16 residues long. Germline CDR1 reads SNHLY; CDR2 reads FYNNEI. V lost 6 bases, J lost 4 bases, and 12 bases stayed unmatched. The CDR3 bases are TGTGCCAGCAGAGTTTACAGGGGCGCAGAAGGAAACACCATATATTTT. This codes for CASRVYRGAEGNTIYF.

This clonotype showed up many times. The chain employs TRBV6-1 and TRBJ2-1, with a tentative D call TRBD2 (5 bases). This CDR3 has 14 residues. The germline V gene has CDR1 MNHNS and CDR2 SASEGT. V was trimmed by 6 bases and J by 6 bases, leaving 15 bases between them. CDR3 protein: CASSHGLSVNEQFF. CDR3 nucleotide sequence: TGTGCCAGCAGCCACGGACTGTCGGTCAATGAGCAGTTCTTC.

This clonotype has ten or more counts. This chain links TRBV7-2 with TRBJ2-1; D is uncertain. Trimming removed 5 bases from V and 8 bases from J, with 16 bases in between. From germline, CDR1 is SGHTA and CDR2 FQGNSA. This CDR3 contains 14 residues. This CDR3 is CASSPGSGLDEQFF. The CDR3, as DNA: TGTGCCAGCAGCCCCGGTAGTGGGCTGGATGAGCAGTTCTTC.

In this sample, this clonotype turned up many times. The CDR3 DNA reads TGTGCCAGCTCGCAAAACCCGTGGGACCCCGGTTCACCCCTCCACTTT. Translated, it gives CASSQNPWDPGSPLHF. The rearrangement uses TRBV18 and TRBJ1-6; D is possibly TRBD1 (5 bases). Germline values: CDR1 KGHSH, CDR2 LQKENI. Trimming pared 6 bases from V and 9 bases from J, leaving 21 bases between. CDR3 length: 16 amino acids.

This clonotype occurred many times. The CDR3: CASSFPGPGDYGYTF. CDR3 in DNA: TGTGCCAGCAGCTTCCCAGGGCCGGGAGACTATGGCTACACCTTC. The gene calls are TRBV5-6 and TRBJ1-2; D may be TRBD1 (5 bases). Germline values: CDR1 SGHDT, CDR2 YYEEEE. Trimming stripped 2 bases from V and 3 bases from J, with 14 bases between. CDR3 length equals 15 residues.

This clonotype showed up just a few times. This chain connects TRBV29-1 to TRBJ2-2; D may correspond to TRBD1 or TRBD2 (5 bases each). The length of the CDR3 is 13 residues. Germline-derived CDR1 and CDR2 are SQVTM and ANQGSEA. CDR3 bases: TGCAGTTGTGGGGGTAGAACGTCGGGGGAGCTGTTTTTT. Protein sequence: CSCGGRTSGELFF.

CDR3 in amino acids: CATSRLAPLTGELFF. CDR3 sequence (DNA): TGTGCCACCAGCAGGTTAGCCCCGCTCACCGGGGAGCTGTTTTTT. V gene TRBV15 combines with J gene TRBJ2-2; D remains unclear. The V end lost 3 bases, the J end lost 4 bases, and 12 bases lay between the germline ends. The CDR3 has 15 residues. Germline V gives CDR1 LNHNV, CDR2 YYDKDF (reference sequence).

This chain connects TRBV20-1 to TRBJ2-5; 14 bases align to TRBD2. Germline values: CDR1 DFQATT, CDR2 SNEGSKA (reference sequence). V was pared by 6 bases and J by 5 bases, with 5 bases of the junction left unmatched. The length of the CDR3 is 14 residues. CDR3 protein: CSALTSGGAETQYF. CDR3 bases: TGCAGTGCCCTGACTAGCGGGGGGGCCGAGACCCAGTACTTC.

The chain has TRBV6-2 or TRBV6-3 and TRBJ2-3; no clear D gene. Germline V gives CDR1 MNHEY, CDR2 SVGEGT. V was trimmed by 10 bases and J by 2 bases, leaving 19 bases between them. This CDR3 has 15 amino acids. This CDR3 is CATRLRAGSTDTQYF. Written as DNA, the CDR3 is TGTGCCACCCGTCTACGCGCCGGATCCACAGATACGCAGTATTTT.

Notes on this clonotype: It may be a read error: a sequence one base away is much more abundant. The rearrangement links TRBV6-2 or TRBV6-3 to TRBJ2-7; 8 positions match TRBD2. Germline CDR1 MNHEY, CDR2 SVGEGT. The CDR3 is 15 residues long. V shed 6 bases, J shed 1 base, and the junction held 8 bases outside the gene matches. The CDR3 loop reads CASSETGGGSYEQYF. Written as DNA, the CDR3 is TGTGCCAGCAGCGAAACGGGGGGGGGGTCCTACGAGCAGTACTTC.

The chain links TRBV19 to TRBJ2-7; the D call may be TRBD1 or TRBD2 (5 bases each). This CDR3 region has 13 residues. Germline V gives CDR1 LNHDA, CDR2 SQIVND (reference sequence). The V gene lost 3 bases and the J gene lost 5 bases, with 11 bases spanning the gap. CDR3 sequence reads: CASSIIRGDEQYF. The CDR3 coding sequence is TGTGCCAGTAGTATTATTCGGGGCGACGAGCAGTACTTC. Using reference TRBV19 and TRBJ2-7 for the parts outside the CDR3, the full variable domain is DGGITQSPKYLFRKEGQNVTLSCEQNLNHDAMYWYRQDPGQGLRLIYYSQIVNDFQKGDIAEGYSVSREKKESFPLTVTSAQKNPTAFYLCASSIIRGDEQYFGPGTRLTVT.

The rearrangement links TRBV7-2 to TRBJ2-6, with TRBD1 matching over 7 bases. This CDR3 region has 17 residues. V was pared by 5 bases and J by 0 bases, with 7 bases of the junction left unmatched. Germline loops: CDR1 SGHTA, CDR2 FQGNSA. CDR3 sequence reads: CASSKTGSSSGANVLTF. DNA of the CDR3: TGTGCCAGCAGCAAGACAGGGTCCAGCTCTGGGGCCAACGTCCTGACTTTC.

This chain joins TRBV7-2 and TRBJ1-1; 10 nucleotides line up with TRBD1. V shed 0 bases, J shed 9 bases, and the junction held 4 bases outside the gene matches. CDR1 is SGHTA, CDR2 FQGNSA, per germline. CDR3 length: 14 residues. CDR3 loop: CASSLARTGGKAFF. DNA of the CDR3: TGTGCCAGCAGCTTAGCAAGGACAGGGGGTAAAGCTTTCTTT.

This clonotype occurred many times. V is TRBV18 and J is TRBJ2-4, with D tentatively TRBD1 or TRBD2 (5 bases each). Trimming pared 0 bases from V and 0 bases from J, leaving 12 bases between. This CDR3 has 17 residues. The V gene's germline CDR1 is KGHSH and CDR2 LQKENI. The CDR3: CASSPPSGTLAKNIQYF. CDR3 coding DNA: TGTGCCAGCTCACCACCGTCAGGGACCTTAGCCAAAAACATTCAGTACTTC.

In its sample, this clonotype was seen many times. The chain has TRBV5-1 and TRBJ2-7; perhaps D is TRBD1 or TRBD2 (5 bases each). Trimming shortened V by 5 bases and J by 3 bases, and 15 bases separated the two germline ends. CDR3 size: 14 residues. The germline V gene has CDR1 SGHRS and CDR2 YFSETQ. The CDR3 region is CASRPGTEVYEQYF. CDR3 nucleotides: TGCGCCAGCAGGCCGGGGACGGAGGTCTACGAGCAGTACTTC.

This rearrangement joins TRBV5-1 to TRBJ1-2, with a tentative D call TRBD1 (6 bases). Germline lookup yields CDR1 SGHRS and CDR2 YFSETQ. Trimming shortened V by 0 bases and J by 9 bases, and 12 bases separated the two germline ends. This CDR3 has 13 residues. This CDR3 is CASSLGIGGSYTF. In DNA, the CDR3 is TGCGCCAGCAGCTTGGGCATAGGGGGTAGCTACACCTTC.